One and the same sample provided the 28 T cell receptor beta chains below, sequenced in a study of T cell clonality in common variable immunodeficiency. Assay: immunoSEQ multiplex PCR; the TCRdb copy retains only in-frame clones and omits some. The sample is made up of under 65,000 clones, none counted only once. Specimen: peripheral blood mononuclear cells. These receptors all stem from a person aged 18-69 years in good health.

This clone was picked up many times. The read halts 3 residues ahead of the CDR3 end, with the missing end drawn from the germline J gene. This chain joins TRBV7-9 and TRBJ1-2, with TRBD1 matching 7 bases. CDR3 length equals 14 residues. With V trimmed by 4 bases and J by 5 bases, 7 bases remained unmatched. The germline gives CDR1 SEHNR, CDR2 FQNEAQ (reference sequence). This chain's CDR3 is CASSSAGTVYGYTF. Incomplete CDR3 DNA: TGTGCCAGCAGCTCCGCGGGGACAGTATATGGC.

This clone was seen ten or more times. The CDR3 bases that were read are TGTGCCAGCAGTTACCCCGGTTACAATGAG. Translating it yields CASSYPGYNE. The whole CDR3 protein reads CASSYPGYNEQFF. V gene TRBV6-2 or TRBV6-3 combines with J gene TRBJ2-1; no clear D. The read halts 3 residues ahead of the CDR3 end, with the missing end drawn from the germline J gene. There are 13 residues in the CDR3. Trimming took off 2 bases at V and 4 bases at J, with 6 bases between the two ends. Germline values: CDR1 MNHEY, CDR2 SVGEGT.

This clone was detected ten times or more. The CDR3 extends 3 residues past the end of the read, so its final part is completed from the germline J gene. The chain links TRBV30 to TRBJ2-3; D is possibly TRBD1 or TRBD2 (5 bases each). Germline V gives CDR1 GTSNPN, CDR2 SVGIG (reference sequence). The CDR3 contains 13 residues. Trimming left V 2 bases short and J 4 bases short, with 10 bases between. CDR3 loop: CAWSRGEADTQYF. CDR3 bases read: TGTGCCTGGAGTAGGGGAGAGGCAGATACG.

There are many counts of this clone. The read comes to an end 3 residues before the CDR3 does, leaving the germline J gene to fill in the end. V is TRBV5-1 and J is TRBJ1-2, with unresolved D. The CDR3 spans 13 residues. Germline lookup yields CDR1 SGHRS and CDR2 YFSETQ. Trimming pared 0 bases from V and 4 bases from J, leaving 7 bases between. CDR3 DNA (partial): TGCGCCAGCAGCTTGGAACGGTCCTATGGC. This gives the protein CASSLERSYG. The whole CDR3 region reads CASSLERSYGYTF.

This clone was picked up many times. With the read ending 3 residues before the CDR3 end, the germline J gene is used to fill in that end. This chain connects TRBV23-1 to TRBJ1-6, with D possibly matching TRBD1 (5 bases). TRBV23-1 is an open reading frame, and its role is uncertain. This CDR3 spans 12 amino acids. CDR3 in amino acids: CARPGTPDTLHF. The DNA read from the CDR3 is TGCGCCAGGCCCGGCACCCCGGACACC.

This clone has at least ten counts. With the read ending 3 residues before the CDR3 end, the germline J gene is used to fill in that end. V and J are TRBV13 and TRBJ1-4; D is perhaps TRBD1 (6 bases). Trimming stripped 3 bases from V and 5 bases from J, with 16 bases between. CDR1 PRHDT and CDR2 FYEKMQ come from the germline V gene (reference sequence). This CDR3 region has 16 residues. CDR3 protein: CASSLGTNQGNEKLFF. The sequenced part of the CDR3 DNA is TGTGCCAGCAGCTTGGGAACGAACCAGGGGAATGAAAAA.

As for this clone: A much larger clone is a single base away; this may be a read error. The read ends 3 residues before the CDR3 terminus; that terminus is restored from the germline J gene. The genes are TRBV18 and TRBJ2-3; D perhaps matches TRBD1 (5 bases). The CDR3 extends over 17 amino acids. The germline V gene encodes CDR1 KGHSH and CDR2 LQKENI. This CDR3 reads CASSPPRSGHSNQPQYF. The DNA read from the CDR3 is TGTGCCAGCTCACCACCGAGGTCAGGGCATAGCAATCAGCCG.

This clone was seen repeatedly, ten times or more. This CDR3 reads CASSFGDTQYF. Incomplete CDR3 DNA: TGTGCCAGCAGCTTCGGTGATACG. The J gene is TRBJ2-3, the V gene TRBV13; D is unresolved. The missing CDR3 end, 3 residues past where the read stops, is filled in from the germline J gene. CDR1 and CDR2 (germline): PRHDT, FYEKMQ (reference sequence). The CDR3 sequence is 11 residues long. Trimming removed 3 bases at V and 6 bases at J, with 4 bases between.

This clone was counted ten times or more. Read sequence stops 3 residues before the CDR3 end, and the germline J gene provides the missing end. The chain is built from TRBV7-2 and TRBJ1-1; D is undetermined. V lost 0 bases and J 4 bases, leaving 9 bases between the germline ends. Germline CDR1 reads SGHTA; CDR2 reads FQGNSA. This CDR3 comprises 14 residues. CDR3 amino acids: CASSLAPVLTEAFF. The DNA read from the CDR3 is TGTGCCAGCAGCTTAGCCCCGGTCCTCACTGAA.

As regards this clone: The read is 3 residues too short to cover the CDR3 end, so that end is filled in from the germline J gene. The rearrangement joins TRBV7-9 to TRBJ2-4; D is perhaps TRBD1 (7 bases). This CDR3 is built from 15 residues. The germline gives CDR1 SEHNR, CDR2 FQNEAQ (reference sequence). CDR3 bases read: TGTGCCAGCAGCTCGACAGGGAGGTCCAACTATGGT. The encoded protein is CASSSTGRSNYG. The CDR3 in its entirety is CASSSTGRSNYGQYF.

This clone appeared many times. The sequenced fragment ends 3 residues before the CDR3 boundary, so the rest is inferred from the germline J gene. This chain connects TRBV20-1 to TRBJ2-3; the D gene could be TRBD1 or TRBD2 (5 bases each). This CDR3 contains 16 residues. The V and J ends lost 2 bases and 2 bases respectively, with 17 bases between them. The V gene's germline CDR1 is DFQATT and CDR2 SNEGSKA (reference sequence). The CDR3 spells CSARRGELKFTDTQYF. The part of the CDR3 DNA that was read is TGCAGTGCTAGAAGAGGGGAATTAAAATTCACAGATACG.

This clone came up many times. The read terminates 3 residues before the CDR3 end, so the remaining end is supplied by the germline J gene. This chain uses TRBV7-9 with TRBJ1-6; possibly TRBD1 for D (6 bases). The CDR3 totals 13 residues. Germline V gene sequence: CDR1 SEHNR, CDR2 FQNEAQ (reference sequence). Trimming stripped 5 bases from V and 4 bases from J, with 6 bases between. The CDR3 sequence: CASSQGYNSPLHF. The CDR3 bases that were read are TGTGCCAGCAGCCAGGGGTATAATTCACCC.

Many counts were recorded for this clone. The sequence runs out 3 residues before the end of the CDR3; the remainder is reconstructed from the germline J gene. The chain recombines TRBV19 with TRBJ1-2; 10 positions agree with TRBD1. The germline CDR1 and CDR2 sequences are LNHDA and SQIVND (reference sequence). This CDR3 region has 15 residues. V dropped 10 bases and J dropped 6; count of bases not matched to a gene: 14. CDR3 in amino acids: CATGGLGTGENGYTF. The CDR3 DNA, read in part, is TGTGCCACCGGAGGACTAGGGACAGGGGAAAATGGC.

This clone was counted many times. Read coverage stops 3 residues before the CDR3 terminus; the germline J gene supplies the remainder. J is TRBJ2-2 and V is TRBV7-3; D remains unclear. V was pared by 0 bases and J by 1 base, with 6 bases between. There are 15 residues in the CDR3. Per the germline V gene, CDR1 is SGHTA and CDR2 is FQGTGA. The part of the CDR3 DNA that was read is TGTGCCAGCAGCTTAACGTTACTGAACACCGGGGAG. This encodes CASSLTLLNTGE. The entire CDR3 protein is CASSLTLLNTGELFF.

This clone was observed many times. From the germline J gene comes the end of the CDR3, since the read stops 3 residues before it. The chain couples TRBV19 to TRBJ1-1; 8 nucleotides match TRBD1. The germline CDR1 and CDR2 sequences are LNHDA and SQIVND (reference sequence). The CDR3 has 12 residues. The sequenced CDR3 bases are TGTGCCAGTAGTATGCAGGGGGCGCCA. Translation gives CASSMQGAP. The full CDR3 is CASSMQGAPAFF.

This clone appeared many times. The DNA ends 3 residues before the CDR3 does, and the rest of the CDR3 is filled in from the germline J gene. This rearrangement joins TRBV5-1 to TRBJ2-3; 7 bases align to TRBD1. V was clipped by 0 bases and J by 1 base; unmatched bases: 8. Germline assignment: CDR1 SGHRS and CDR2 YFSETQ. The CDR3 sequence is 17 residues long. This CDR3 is CASSLVVRGQGTDTQYF. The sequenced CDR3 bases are TGCGCCAGCAGCTTGGTTGTGAGGGGGCAAGGCACAGATACG.

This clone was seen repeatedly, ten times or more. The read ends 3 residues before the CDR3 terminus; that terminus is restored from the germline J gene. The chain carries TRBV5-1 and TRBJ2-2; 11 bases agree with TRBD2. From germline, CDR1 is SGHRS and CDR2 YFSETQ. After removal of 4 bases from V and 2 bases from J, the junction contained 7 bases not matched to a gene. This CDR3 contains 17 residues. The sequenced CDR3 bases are TGCGCCAGCAGCCAGGGACTAGCGGTCCTAAACACCGGGGAG. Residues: CASSQGLAVLNTGE. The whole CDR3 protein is CASSQGLAVLNTGELFF.

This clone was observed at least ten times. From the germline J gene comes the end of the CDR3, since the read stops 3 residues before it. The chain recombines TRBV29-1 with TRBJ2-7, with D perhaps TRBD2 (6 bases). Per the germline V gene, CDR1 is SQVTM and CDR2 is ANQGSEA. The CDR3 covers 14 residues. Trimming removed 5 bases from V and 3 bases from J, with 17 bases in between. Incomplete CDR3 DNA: TGCAGCGTTCTCCCCCCGGGGGTGAACTACGAG. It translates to CSVLPPGVNYE. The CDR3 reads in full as CSVLPPGVNYEQYF.

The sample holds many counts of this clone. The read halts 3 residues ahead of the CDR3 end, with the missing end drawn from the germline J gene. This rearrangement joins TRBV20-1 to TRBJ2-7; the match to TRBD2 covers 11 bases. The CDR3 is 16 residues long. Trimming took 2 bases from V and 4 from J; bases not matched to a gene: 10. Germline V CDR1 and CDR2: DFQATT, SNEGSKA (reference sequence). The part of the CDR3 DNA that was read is TGCAGTGCTAGACTCCATTCCGGGACTAGCGGATACGAG. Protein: CSARLHSGTSGYE. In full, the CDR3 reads CSARLHSGTSGYEQYF.

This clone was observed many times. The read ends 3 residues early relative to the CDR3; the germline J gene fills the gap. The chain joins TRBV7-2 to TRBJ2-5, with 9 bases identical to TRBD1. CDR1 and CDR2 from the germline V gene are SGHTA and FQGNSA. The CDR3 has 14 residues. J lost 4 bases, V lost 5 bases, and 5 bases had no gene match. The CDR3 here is CASSEGQGRETQYF. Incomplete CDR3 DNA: TGTGCCAGCAGCGAAGGACAGGGGAGAGAGACC.

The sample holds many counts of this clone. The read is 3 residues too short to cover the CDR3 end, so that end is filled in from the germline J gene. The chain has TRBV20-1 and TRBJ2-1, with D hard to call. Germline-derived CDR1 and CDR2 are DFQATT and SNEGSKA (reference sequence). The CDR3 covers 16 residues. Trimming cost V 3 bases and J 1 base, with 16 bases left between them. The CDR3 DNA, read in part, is TGCAGTGCTAGCGGGTTGAGGATAGAGTCCTACAATGAG. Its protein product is CSASGLRIESYNE. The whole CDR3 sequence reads CSASGLRIESYNEQFF.

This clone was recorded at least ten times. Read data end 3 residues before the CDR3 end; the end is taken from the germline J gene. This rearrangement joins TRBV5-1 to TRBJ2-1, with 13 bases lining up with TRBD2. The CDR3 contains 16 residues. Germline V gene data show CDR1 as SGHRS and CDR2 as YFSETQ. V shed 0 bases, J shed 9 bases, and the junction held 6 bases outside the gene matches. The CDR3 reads CASSLGLAGGRGEQFF. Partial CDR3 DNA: TGCGCCAGCAGCTTGGGACTAGCGGGAGGTAGAGGTGAG.

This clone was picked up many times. This CDR3 reads CASSVVGRGINEQFF. The sequenced part of the CDR3 DNA is TGTGCCAGCAGCGTAGTAGGGCGGGGAATAAATGAG. This chain uses TRBV9 with TRBJ2-1; possible D gene TRBD2, 6 bases. The DNA ends 3 residues before the CDR3 does, and the rest of the CDR3 is filled in from the germline J gene. This CDR3 has 15 residues. CDR1 and CDR2 from the germline V gene are SGDLS and YYNGEE. V was pared by 0 bases and J by 7 bases, with 14 bases between.

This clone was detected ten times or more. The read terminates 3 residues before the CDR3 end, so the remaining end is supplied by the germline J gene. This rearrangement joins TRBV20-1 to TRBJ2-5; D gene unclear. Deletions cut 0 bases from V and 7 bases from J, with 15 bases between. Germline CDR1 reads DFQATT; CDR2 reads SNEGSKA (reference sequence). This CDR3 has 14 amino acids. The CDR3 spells CSARDQRTRGTQYF. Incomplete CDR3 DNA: TGCAGTGCTAGAGATCAGAGAACCAGAGGGACC.

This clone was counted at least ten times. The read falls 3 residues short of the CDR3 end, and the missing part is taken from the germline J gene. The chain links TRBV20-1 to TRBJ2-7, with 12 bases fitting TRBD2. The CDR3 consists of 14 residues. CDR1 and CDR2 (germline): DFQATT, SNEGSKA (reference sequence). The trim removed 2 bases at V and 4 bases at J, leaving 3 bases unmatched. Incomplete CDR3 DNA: TGCAGTGCTAGAACCCTAGCGGGAGGGTACGAG. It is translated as CSARTLAGGYE. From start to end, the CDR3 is CSARTLAGGYEQYF.

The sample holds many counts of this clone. The CDR3 loop is CASSRGAFTDTQYF. Partial CDR3 DNA: TGTGCCAGCAGCCGGGGAGCATTCACAGATACG. The V and J genes are TRBV7-9 and TRBJ2-3; D perhaps matches TRBD2 (5 bases). The read ends 3 residues early relative to the CDR3; the germline J gene fills the gap. V lost 5 bases to trimming and J lost 2 bases, with 11 bases between them. Germline V gives CDR1 SEHNR, CDR2 FQNEAQ (reference sequence). The CDR3 length is 14 residues.

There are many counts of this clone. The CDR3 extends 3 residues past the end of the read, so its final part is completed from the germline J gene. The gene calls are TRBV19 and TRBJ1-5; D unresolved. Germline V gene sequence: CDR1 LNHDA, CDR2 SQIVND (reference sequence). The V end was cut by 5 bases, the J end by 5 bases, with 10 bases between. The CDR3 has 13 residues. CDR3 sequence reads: CASSLADYQPQHF. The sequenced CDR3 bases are TGTGCCAGTAGTTTGGCAGATTATCAGCCC.

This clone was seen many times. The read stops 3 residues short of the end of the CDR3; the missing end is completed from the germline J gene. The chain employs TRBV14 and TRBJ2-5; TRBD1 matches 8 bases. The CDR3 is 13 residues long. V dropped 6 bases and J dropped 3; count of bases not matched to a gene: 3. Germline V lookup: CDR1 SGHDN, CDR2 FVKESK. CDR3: CASRETGEETQYF. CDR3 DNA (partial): TGTGCCAGCAGGGAGACAGGGGAAGAGACC.